The 4 T cell receptor beta chains presented below share a single source sample, sequenced in a study of blood T cell repertoires in COVID-19 (dated by TCRdb to the early 2020s). The protocol used for the library was the immunoSEQ multiplex PCR assay. Not all clones reach the TCRdb copy of this immuneACCESS table, which keeps in-frame sequences only. Checked studies attribute under half of the gap to unresolved V genes and leave the rest unexplained. The sample table contains approximately 470,000 clones; only one count was recorded for approximately 83% of them. Clones ranked in the top ten supply more than 3% of the sample. Sequences were obtained from peripheral blood. The receptors derive from a human donor in a cohort sampled during active COVID-19.

The gene calls are TRBV14 and TRBJ1-1; D may be TRBD1 (6 bases). Trimming cost V 3 bases and J 1 base, with 12 bases left between them. The V gene's germline CDR1 is SGHDN and CDR2 FVKESK. The CDR3 spans 15 residues. The CDR3 DNA follows: TGTGCCAGCAGCCAGTTTGGACAGAAGAACACTGAAGCTTTCTTT. It specifies CASSQFGQKNTEAFF.

This chain uses TRBV11-2 with TRBJ2-3; TRBD2 matches at 11 bases. Germline CDR1 is SGHAT and CDR2 is FQNNGV. CDR3 length: 18 amino acids. Unmatched junction bases numbered 14, after V lost 5 bases and J lost 4 bases. Written as DNA, the CDR3 is TGTGCCAGCAGCAAACTAGCGGGAGCAAACCCAGGGGCAGATACGCAGTATTTT. This encodes CASSKLAGANPGADTQYF.

DNA for the CDR3: TGTGCCAGCAGCGCCCGACAGGTTTGGGGCACTGAAGCTTTCTTT. This translates into CASSARQVWGTEAFF. V usage is TRBV9 and J usage is TRBJ1-1; tentatively, D is TRBD1 (6 bases). The CDR3 loop spans 15 amino acids. The V end was cut by 3 bases, the J end by 4 bases, with 16 bases between. From germline, CDR1 is SGDLS and CDR2 YYNGEE.

J is TRBJ2-3 and V is TRBV19, with D possibly matching TRBD1 (6 bases). Trimming removed 8 bases at V and 4 bases at J, with 16 bases between. CDR1 is LNHDA, CDR2 SQIVND, per germline (reference sequence). This CDR3 comprises 14 residues. The CDR3, as DNA: TGTGCCAGTGGGTGGGGGCCGGGCGCAGATACGCAGTATTTT. This codes for CASGWGPGADTQYF.